These 9 T cell receptor beta chains came from one sample sequenced in a study of T cell responses to AZD1222 COVID-19 vaccine (dated by TCRdb to about 2021). The library came from the immunoSEQ multiplex PCR assay. Held by TCRdb, this immuneACCESS table contains in-frame sequences only and omits some clones. Under half of the omission traces to an unresolved V gene where checked; the cause of the rest is unknown. The sample table records about 170,000 clones; 80% to 95% of these occur just once. 1.5% to 2% of the sample rests with the top ten. The sample's time point label, in plain terms: baseline before first vaccination. Sample: peripheral blood, taken on day 0 of AZD1222 vaccination. Receptors were obtained from an adult in good health.

V usage is TRBV3-1 (or the pseudogene TRBV3-2) and J usage is TRBJ1-3; 7 bases are shared with TRBD1. Per germline, CDR1 LGHDT and CDR2 YNNKEL (reference sequence). The CDR3 has 16 amino acids. J lost 4 bases, V lost 4 bases, and 10 bases had no gene match. The CDR3 here is CASSPWVDRAGNTIYF. The CDR3 DNA is TGTGCCAGCAGCCCGTGGGTCGACAGGGCCGGAAACACCATATATTTT.

This sequence joins TRBV19 and TRBJ2-6; tentatively, D is TRBD1 or TRBD2 (5 bases each). This CDR3 comprises 14 residues. In germline, CDR1 is LNHDA, CDR2 SQIVND (reference sequence). Trimming left V 5 bases short and J 2 bases short, with 7 bases between. The chain's CDR3 is CASSVGPGANVLTF. The DNA for the CDR3 is TGTGCCAGTAGTGTGGGACCTGGGGCCAACGTCCTGACTTTC.

The chain recombines TRBV9 with TRBJ2-3; 10 bases are shared with TRBD2. Germline loops: CDR1 SGDLS, CDR2 YYNGEE. This CDR3 has 17 residues. Trimming took 4 bases from V and 6 from J; bases not matched to a gene: 14. CDR3 in DNA: TGTGCCAGCAGCCCTAGAACTAGCGGGGCCTTGGTGGATACGCAGTATTTT. It yields the protein CASSPRTSGALVDTQYF.

This clone was picked up one time. The V and J genes are TRBV7-9 and TRBJ2-7, with TRBD2 matching over 7 bases. The trim removed 7 bases at V and 9 bases at J, leaving 6 bases unmatched. The CDR3 is 11 amino acids. CDR1 and CDR2 (germline): SEHNR, FQNEAQ (reference sequence). The CDR3, as DNA: TGTGCCAGCACCCTGAGCGGGGCGCAGTACTTC. Translating it yields CASTLSGAQYF.

In DNA, the CDR3 is TGTGCCAGTAGTAGGGCACCCCCGAGCACTGAAGCTTTCTTT. Residues: CASSRAPPSTEAFF. This rearrangement joins TRBV19 to TRBJ1-1, with D unclear. Germline V gene sequence: CDR1 LNHDA, CDR2 SQIVND (reference sequence). Trimming shortened V by 4 bases and J by 4 bases, and 13 bases separated the two germline ends. The CDR3 loop spans 14 amino acids.

This chain joins TRBV6-5 and TRBJ2-5; D call uncertain. This CDR3 has 14 residues. The germline V gene has CDR1 MNHEY and CDR2 SVGAGI. V shed 6 bases and J shed 1 base, with 12 bases lying between them. CDR3 sequence: CASRRRPVQETQYF. The CDR3 DNA sequence: TGTGCCAGCAGGAGACGGCCTGTCCAAGAGACCCAGTACTTC.

V and J are TRBV7-8 and TRBJ2-3, with a possible D match to TRBD2 (6 bases). V shed 5 bases and J shed 15 bases, with 18 bases lying between them. The CDR3 is 12 amino acids. Germline CDR1 reads SGHVS; CDR2 reads FQNEAQ. The CDR3 DNA sequence: TGTGCCAGCAGCCCCGGACCGGGACTCCCTTATTTT. Its translation is CASSPGPGLPYF. The variable domain in full, completed from reference TRBV7-8 and TRBJ2-3, reads GAGVSQSPRYKVAKRGQDVALRCDPISGHVSLFWYQQALGQGPEFLTYFQNEAQLDKSGLPSDRFFAERPEGSVSTLKIQRTQQEDSAVYLCASSPGPGLPYFGPGTRLTVL.

This clone was observed once. V and J are TRBV5-4 and TRBJ2-7; D gene uncertain. The germline gives CDR1 SGHNT, CDR2 YYREEE (reference sequence). The CDR3 contains 14 residues. Trimming stripped 4 bases from V and 5 bases from J, with 16 bases between. The CDR3 nucleotides read TGTGCCAGCAGCAAAACCGGACGTGCGGACGAGCAGTACTTC. This gives the protein CASSKTGRADEQYF. The whole variable domain, filled in from reference TRBV5-4 and TRBJ2-7, reads ETGVTQSPTHLIKTRGQQVTLRCSSQSGHNTVSWYQQALGQGPQFIFQYYREEENGRGNFPPRFSGLQFPNYSSELNVNALELDDSALYLCASSKTGRADEQYFGPGTRLTVT.

This clone was detected only once. The chain has TRBV29-1 and TRBJ1-2; D unclear. The CDR3 sequence is 11 residues long. Trimming took off 6 bases at V and 3 bases at J, with 8 bases between the two ends. CDR1 and CDR2 (germline): SQVTM, ANQGSEA. In nucleotides, the CDR3 is TGCAGCGTGGTAACGGACTATGGCTACACCTTC. It encodes CSVVTDYGYTF.